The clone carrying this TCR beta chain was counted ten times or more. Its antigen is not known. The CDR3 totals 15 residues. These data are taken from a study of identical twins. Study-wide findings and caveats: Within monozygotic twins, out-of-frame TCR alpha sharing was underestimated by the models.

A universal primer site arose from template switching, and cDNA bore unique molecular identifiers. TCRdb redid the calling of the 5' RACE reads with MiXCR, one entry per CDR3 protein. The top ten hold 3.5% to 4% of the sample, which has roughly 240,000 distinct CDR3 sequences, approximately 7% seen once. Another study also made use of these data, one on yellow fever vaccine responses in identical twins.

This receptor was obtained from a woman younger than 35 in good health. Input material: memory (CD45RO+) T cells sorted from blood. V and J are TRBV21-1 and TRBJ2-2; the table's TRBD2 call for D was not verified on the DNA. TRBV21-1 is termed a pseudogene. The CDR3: CASIPGREVTGELFF. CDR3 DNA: TGTGCCAGCATCCCAGGGAGGGAGGTCACCGGGGAGCTGTTTTTT.